This passage covers 4 T cell receptor beta chains from one sample sequenced in a study of T cells in women clearing cervical HPV infection. Sequenced by immunoSEQ multiplex PCR; TCRdb stores in-frame clones only, minus some. This sample lists fewer than 50,000 clones; its ten largest clones have more than 1%. Sequenced material: blood buffy coat. The receptors stem from a woman aged 18-70 years with a cervical HPV16 infection that either progressed to CIN3+ or cleared (not recorded which).

On this clone itself: Read coverage stops 3 residues before the CDR3 terminus; the germline J gene supplies the remainder. The chain is built from TRBV20-1 and TRBJ1-2; no firm D call. CDR1 DFQATT and CDR2 SNEGSKA come from the germline V gene (reference sequence). Trimming took 1 base from V and 5 from J, leaving 14 bases between them. The CDR3 contains 14 residues. CDR3 DNA (partial): TGCAGTGCTAGAGGGTTGGCGGGAACTTATGGC. It yields the protein CSARGLAGTYG. The full CDR3 reads CSARGLAGTYGYTF.

Incomplete CDR3 DNA: TGTGCCAGCAGCTTGTGGACTAGCGGGATCAACGAG. It specifies CASSLWTSGINE. In full, the CDR3 reads CASSLWTSGINEQYF. This chain joins TRBV5-5 and TRBJ2-7, with 12 bases lining up with TRBD2. The read comes to an end 3 residues before the CDR3 does, leaving the germline J gene to fill in the end. V lost 1 base to trimming and J lost 5 bases; unmatched junction nucleotides: 4. Germline V gives CDR1 SGHKS, CDR2 YYEKEE (reference sequence). CDR3 length: 15 amino acids.

The CDR3 region is CASSLEGLAAYEQYF. CDR3 DNA (partial): TGCGCCAGCAGCTTGGAGGGACTAGCGGCCTACGAG. V is TRBV5-1 and J is TRBJ2-7; 11 bases agree with TRBD2. The observed sequence ends 3 residues before the CDR3 terminus, with the missing tail filled in from the germline J gene. The junction had 1 base not matched to a gene; V was cut back by 0 bases and J by 2 bases. Looked up from germline, CDR1 is SGHRS and CDR2 is YFSETQ. The CDR3 is made up of 15 amino acids. Variable domain in full (rest from reference TRBV5-1 and TRBJ2-7): KAGVTQTPRYLIKTRGQQVTLSCSPISGHRSVSWYQQTPGQGLQFLFEYFSETQRNKGNFPGRFSGRQFSNSRSEMNVSTLELGDSALYLCASSLEGLAAYEQYFGPGTRLTVT.

Of note for this clone: The read halts 3 residues ahead of the CDR3 end, with the missing end drawn from the germline J gene. V gene TRBV7-2 combines with J gene TRBJ1-3; tentatively, D is TRBD1 (5 bases). Trimming stripped 7 bases from V and 4 bases from J, with 8 bases between. The CDR3 has 12 amino acids. In germline, CDR1 is SGHTA, CDR2 FQGNSA. CDR3 protein: CASTGYGNTIYF. The CDR3 DNA, read in part, is TGTGCCAGCACAGGGTACGGAAACACC.